This entry features one T cell receptor beta chain sequence. No antigen is known for it. This record comes from a study of cytomegalovirus exposure and HLA in healthy donors. Whole-study results and caveats: That first-cohort TCR clusters tended to co-occur in the roughly 120 validation repertoires was found in a later analysis. In vitro, a few CMV-associated chains proved specific for CMV antigens. Many donors carried some public TCRs, although rarity characterized most TCR sequences. TCR beta chains numbering some 160 were designated cytomegalovirus-associated.

Repertoires were generated with immunoSEQ multiplex PCR, while TCRdb's copy carries only in-frame clones and drops some. The sample includes 150,000 or so clones, roughly nine tenths of them seen just once. The CDR3 contains 14 residues. The V segment lost 1 base and the J segment 6 bases; nucleotides outside the gene matches: 5. Germline V CDR1 and CDR2: MGHRA, YSYEKL. The chain uses TRBV4-1 and TRBJ1-1; TRBD1 matches 7 bases. Sequences were obtained from PBMCs. The clonotype was recovered from a man between 18 and 29 years old in good health and CMV-seropositive. The CDR3 sequence: CASSQAGGLSEAFF. The CDR3 DNA is TGCGCCAGCAGCCAAGCAGGGGGGCTTTCTGAAGCTTTCTTT.